Listed here is a single T cell receptor (beta chain). These data belong to a study of blood T cell repertoires in COVID-19. For the study at large: Acute and convalescent COVID-19 specimens originated in the United States, Italy and Spain. Nucleic acid was either cDNA or gDNA, and it came from T cells, B-cell-depleted T cells, or PBMCs.

Original processing methods: Reference gene primer amplification gave estimated nucleated cell counts. Sequenced by immunoSEQ multiplex PCR; TCRdb stores in-frame clones only, minus some. D and trimming come from the DNA, and the V and J calls and clone size come from that table. The sample records approximately 230,000 clones, around 88% being singletons. The V gene lost 0 bases and the J gene lost 2 bases, with 15 bases spanning the gap. Per the germline V gene, CDR1 is SGHRS and CDR2 is YFSETQ. This CDR3 is 16 amino acids long. This rearrangement joins TRBV5-1 to TRBJ2-7; weak D call: TRBD2 (6 bases). The TCR comes from a man older than 75 with acute or convalescent COVID-19. The sequenced material came from peripheral blood. The CDR3 region is CASSLALGSGAYEQYF. The CDR3 DNA follows: TGCGCCAGCAGCTTGGCTCTAGGTTCGGGGGCCTACGAGCAGTACTTC. The full variable domain, rest sourced from reference TRBV5-1 and TRBJ2-7, is KAGVTQTPRYLIKTRGQQVTLSCSPISGHRSVSWYQQTPGQGLQFLFEYFSETQRNKGNFPGRFSGRQFSNSRSEMNVSTLELGDSALYLCASSLALGSGAYEQYFGPGTRLTVT.